This TCR beta chain appears in the sequencing data of a study of T-cell reconstitution after alpha-beta-depleted transplantation in children. Study-level findings and limits: Hyperexpanded clones declined; after one year, newly produced T cells mostly supplied diversity. At around two months after transplant, the alpha-beta T cells were reportedly derived from several hundred expanded clones that came from non-depleted graft cells.

This clonotype appeared many times. No antigen is known for it. Germline assignment: CDR1 SGHRS and CDR2 YFSETQ. The CDR3 has 15 amino acids. V was clipped by 4 bases and J by 4 bases; unmatched bases: 7. During its preparation, the TCRbeta library received unique molecular identifiers. TCRdb independently ran MiXCR on the PCR reads; one entry per CDR3 protein. This table holds about 17,000 distinct CDR3 sequences, approximately 5.3% found once. Material: PBMCs, obtained before TCRalphabeta/CD19-depleted stem cell transplant. This chain joins TRBV5-1 and TRBJ2-2; 7 positions agree with TRBD1. The sequence derives from a boy aged 5-17 years with acute lymphoblastic leukemia, due to receive a stem cell transplant. Written as DNA, the CDR3 is TGCGCCAGCAGCCAAGACAGGGATGGCACCGGGGAGCTGTTTTTT. Translation gives CASSQDRDGTGELFF.